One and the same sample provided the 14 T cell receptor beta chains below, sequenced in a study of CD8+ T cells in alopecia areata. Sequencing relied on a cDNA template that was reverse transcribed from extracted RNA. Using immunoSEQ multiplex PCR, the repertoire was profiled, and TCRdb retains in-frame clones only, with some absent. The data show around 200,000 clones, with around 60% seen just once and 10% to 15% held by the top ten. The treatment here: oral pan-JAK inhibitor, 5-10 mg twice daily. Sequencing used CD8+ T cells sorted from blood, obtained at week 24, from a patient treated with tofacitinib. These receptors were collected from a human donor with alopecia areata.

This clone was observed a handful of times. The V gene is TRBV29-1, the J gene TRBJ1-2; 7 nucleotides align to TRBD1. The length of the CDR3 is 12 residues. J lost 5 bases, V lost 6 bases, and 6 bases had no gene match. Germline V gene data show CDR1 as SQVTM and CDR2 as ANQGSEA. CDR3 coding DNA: TGCAGCGTGCCCGGGACAGAGTATGGCTACACCTTC. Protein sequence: CSVPGTEYGYTF. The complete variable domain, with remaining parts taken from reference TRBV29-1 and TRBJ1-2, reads SAVISQKPSRDICQRGTSLTIQCQVDSQVTMMFWYRQQPGQSLTLIATANQGSEATYESGFVIDKFPISRPNLTFSTLTVSNMSPEDSSIYLCSVPGTEYGYTFGSGTRLTVV.

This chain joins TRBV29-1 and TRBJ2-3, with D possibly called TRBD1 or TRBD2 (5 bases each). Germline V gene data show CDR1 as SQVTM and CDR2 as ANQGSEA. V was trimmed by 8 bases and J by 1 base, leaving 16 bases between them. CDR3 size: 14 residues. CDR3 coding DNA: TGCAGCTCAAAGGGGAGTTGGGGCACAGATACGCAGTATTTT. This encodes CSSKGSWGTDTQYF.

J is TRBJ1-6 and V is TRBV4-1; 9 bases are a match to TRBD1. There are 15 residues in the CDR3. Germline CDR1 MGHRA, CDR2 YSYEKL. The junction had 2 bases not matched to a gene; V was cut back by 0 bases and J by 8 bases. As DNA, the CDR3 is TGCGCCAGCAGCCAAGATGACAGGGGGGATTCACCCCTCCACTTT. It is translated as CASSQDDRGDSPLHF.

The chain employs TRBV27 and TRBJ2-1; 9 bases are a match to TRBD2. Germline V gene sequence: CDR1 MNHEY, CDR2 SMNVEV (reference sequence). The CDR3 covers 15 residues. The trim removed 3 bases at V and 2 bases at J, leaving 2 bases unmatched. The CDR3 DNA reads TGTGCCAGCAGTTTTAGCGGGGGCACCTACAATGAGCAGTTCTTC. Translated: CASSFSGGTYNEQFF.

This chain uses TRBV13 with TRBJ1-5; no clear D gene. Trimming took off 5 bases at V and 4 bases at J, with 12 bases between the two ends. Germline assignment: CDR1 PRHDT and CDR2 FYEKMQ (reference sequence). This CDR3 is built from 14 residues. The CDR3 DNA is TGTGCCAGCAGCAGACGGACGGGTAATCAGCCCCAGCATTTT. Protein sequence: CASSRRTGNQPQHF.

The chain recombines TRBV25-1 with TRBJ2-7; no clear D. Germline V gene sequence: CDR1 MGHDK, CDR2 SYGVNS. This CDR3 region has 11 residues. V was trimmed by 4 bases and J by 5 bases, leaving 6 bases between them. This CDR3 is CASSVSNEQYF. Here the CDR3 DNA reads TGTGCCAGCAGTGTAAGTAACGAGCAGTACTTC.

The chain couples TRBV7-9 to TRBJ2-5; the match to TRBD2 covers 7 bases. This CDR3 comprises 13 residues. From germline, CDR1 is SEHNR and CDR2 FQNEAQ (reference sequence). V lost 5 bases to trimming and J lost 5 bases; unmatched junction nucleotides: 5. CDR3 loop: CASSPTSLETQYF. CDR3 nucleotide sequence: TGTGCCAGCAGCCCGACTAGCCTTGAGACCCAGTACTTC.

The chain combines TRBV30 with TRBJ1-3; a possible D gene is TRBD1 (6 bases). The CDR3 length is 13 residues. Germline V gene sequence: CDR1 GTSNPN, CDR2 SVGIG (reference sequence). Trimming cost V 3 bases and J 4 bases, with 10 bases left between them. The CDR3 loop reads CAWRGQRGNTIYF. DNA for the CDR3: TGTGCCTGGAGAGGACAGAGAGGAAACACCATATATTTT.

The CDR3 DNA follows: TGTGCCTGGAGTGGACTGACATCGAGCGGGACTGAAGCTTTCTTT. Its protein is CAWSGLTSSGTEAFF. This rearrangement joins TRBV30 to TRBJ1-1; D uncertain. CDR1 is GTSNPN, CDR2 SVGIG, per germline (reference sequence). The germline V and J ends were trimmed by 1 base and 5 bases, with 17 bases remaining between them. CDR3 length: 15 amino acids.

The CDR3 sequence: CSVEVQGWYGYTF. The CDR3 DNA is TGCAGCGTTGAAGTTCAGGGTTGGTATGGCTACACCTTC. The genes are TRBV29-1 and TRBJ1-2; D may be TRBD1 (5 bases). Per germline, CDR1 SQVTM and CDR2 ANQGSEA. The CDR3 runs 13 residues. Trimming removed 1 base at V and 5 bases at J, with 11 bases between.

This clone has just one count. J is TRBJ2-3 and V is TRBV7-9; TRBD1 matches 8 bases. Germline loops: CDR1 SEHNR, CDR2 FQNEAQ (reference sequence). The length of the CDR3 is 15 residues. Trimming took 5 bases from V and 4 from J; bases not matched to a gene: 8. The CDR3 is CASSTGQGAADTQYF. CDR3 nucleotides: TGTGCCAGCAGCACTGGACAGGGTGCTGCAGATACGCAGTATTTT.

The CDR3 is CASSVGQAFYGYTF. The DNA of the CDR3 is TGTGCCAGCAGCGTGGGACAGGCCTTCTATGGCTACACCTTC. The J gene is TRBJ1-2, the V gene TRBV5-6, with TRBD1 matching 8 bases. Trimming at V came to 4 bases and at J to 4 bases, leaving 6 bases not matched to a gene. Germline assignment: CDR1 SGHDT and CDR2 YYEEEE. The CDR3 extends over 14 amino acids.

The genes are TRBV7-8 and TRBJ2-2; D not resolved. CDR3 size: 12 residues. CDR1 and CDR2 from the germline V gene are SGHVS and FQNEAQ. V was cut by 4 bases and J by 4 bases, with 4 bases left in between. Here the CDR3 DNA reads TGTGCCAGCAGCTCCGCCACCGGGGAGCTGTTTTTT. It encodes CASSSATGELFF.

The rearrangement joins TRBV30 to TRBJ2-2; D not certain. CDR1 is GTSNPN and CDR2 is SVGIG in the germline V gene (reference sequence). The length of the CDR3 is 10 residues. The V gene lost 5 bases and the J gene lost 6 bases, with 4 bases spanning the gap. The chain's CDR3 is CAWGPGELFF. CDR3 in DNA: TGTGCCTGGGGCCCCGGGGAGCTGTTTTTT.